This T cell receptor beta chain was retrieved from a study of cytomegalovirus exposure and HLA in healthy donors. Study-level results: The authors enumerated 164 TCR beta chains as linked to cytomegalovirus. Several of the most significant clusters appeared linked to common viral pathogens, based on a later analysis.

Notes on this clone: Antigen: not known.

Amplification used 60 Vbeta primers and 13 Jbeta primers. In the authors' methods: In a later analysis, the count reached 80 million or so unique TCR beta chains, with 9 million to 11 million shared. TCRdb's table, derived via immunoSEQ multiplex PCR, lists solely in-frame clones and lacks some. That table furnishes V, J and clone size, whereas the DNA furnished D and trimming. The sample includes some 130,000 clones, 70% to 80% of them seen just once. The sample taken for sequencing was PBMCs. This clonotype originated in a young man in good health and CMV-seronegative.

CDR3 bases: TGTGCCAGCAGCGTAGATGGTAGAGCCACAGATACGCAGTATTTT. It encodes CASSVDGRATDTQYF. V gene TRBV9 combines with J gene TRBJ2-3, with D unclear. CDR1 and CDR2 from the germline V gene are SGDLS and YYNGEE. Trimming removed 0 bases from V and 2 bases from J, with 10 bases in between. The CDR3 extends over 15 amino acids.